This entry describes one TCR beta chain. As originally analysed: Counts of nucleated cells, estimated from reference gene primer amplification, were obtained. Profiling relied on immunoSEQ multiplex PCR, and the TCRdb table lists in-frame clones only, not all of them. V and J calls plus clone size are reproduced from that table; the DNA served to infer D and trimming. The table records roughly 51,000 clones, roughly 84% of them present only once. The CDR3 contains 13 residues. With 3 bases removed from V and 1 base from J, the gap between germline ends came to 7 bases. Germline V gene data show CDR1 as SGHTS and CDR2 as YDEGEE. This sample stems from a study of blood T cell repertoires in COVID-19. Study background: Whether acute or convalescent, the COVID-19 samples came from the United States, Italy and Spain. PBMCs, B-cell-depleted T cells, or T cells provided the cDNA or gDNA that made up the material.

Sequenced sample: peripheral blood. The chain has TRBV5-8 and TRBJ1-2, with unresolved D. The TCR comes from a man aged 45-65 years with active COVID-19. The DNA for the CDR3 is TGTGCCAGCAGCTACGGGGTTAACTATGGCTACACCTTC. Translated, it gives CASSYGVNYGYTF.